This entry lists 30 T cell receptor beta chains sequenced from one sample in a study of T cells in Graves' hyperthyroidism and ophthalmopathy. Amplification targeted TCR beta CDR3 regions from RNA transcripts. TCR CDR3 regions were first amplified by RT-PCR with HTBI primers. Using its own MiXCR run on the multiplex PCR reads, TCRdb lists one record per CDR3 protein. The profile shows under 300,000 distinct CDR3 sequences, about 14% of them singletons. The sample was blood. These receptors originate from a woman aged 35 to 49 with Graves' hyperthyroidism that later progressed to Graves' ophthalmopathy.

The gene calls are TRBV7-3 and TRBJ2-1, with 14 bases matching TRBD2. This CDR3 region has 18 residues. Germline values: CDR1 SGHTA, CDR2 FQGTGA. V was pared by 3 bases and J by 4 bases, with 8 bases of the junction left unmatched. The CDR3 DNA is TGTGCCAGCAGCTTGGAGGGGACTAGCGGGAGAGAATACAATGAGCAGTTCTTC. It is translated as CASSLEGTSGREYNEQFF. Variable domain in full (rest from reference TRBV7-3 and TRBJ2-1): GAGVSQTPSNKVTEKGKYVELRCDPISGHTALYWYRQSLGQGPEFLIYFQGTGAADDSGLPNDRFFAVRPEGSVSTLKIQRTERGDSAVYLCASSLEGTSGREYNEQFFGPGTRLTVL.

This clonotype has at least ten counts. This chain uses TRBV28 with TRBJ2-7, with D possibly TRBD2 on 5 matching bases. The CDR3 runs to 11 residues. V lost 3 bases and J 7 bases, leaving 7 bases between the germline ends. Germline V gene data show CDR1 as MDHEN and CDR2 as SYDVKM. The CDR3 region has the DNA TGTGCCAGCAGTTTTTCGGGGGAGCAGTACTTC. It encodes CASSFSGEQYF.

This clonotype showed up many times. The chain is built from TRBV15 and TRBJ1-2; TRBD1 matches 7 bases. The germline V gene has CDR1 LNHNV and CDR2 YYDKDF (reference sequence). The CDR3 spans 14 residues. V dropped 1 base and J dropped 8; count of bases not matched to a gene: 7. CDR3 protein: CATSRGDRVYGYTF. For the CDR3, the DNA is TGTGCCACCAGCAGAGGCGACAGGGTGTACGGCTACACCTTC.

This clonotype was seen at least ten times. V is TRBV7-9 and J is TRBJ2-7, with D hard to call. V was shortened by 5 bases and J by 7 bases, with 9 bases between the two germline ends. Germline values: CDR1 SEHNR, CDR2 FQNEAQ (reference sequence). The CDR3 consists of 11 residues. Here the CDR3 DNA reads TGTGCCAGCAGCCCTAATCAGGAGCAGTACTTC. Protein: CASSPNQEQYF.

The CDR3 here is CASSDTYEQYF. As DNA, the CDR3 is TGTGCCAGCAGCGACACATACGAGCAGTACTTC. The chain employs TRBV2 and TRBJ2-7; D gene ambiguous. From germline, CDR1 is SNHLY and CDR2 FYNNEI. Trimming cost V 6 bases and J 4 bases, with 7 bases left between them. The CDR3 spans 11 residues.

Only one count was recorded for this clonotype. The junction shows a germline mismatch at one end, possibly a read error. The gene calls are TRBV30 and TRBJ1-3, with D unresolved. The CDR3 runs 18 residues. Per germline, CDR1 GTSNPN and CDR2 SVGIG (reference sequence). The CDR3 DNA sequence: TGTGCCTGGCGCCGCCCAAGGCGCGGAGGTCGTGCTGGAAACACCATCTATTTT. This codes for CAWRRPRRGGRAGNTIYF.

This clonotype was recorded at least ten times. The CDR3 is CASSPVELAVSMETQYF. CDR3 in DNA: TGCGCCAGCAGCCCTGTCGAACTAGCGGTATCGATGGAGACCCAGTACTTC. This sequence joins TRBV4-1 and TRBJ2-5; 8 positions match TRBD2. The CDR3 is 17 amino acids. Unmatched junction bases numbered 15, after V lost 4 bases and J lost 5 bases. Germline CDR1 and CDR2: MGHRA and YSYEKL.

This clonotype was picked up many times. The chain couples TRBV5-1 to TRBJ1-1; D not certain. CDR1 and CDR2 (germline): SGHRS, YFSETQ. The CDR3 has 13 amino acids. Trimming removed 1 base at V and 1 base at J, with 5 bases between. The CDR3 sequence is CASSLLPNTEAFF. The CDR3 DNA reads as TGCGCCAGCAGCTTGCTCCCGAACACTGAAGCTTTCTTT.

This clonotype was seen many times. V and J are TRBV6-1 and TRBJ2-1; 7 nucleotides line up with TRBD2. The CDR3 covers 14 residues. The V gene's germline CDR1 is MNHNS and CDR2 SASEGT. V gave up 7 bases and J gave up 9 bases; unmatched junction bases: 12. CDR3 in DNA: TGTGCCAGCACCAGAGGCGGGAGCTCGGGTGAGCAGTTCTTC. Protein product: CASTRGGSSGEQFF.

This clonotype was seen ten or more times. The chain carries TRBV28 and TRBJ2-1; D perhaps matches TRBD2 (5 bases). Germline V gene sequence: CDR1 MDHEN, CDR2 SYDVKM. The length of the CDR3 is 11 residues. The germline V and J ends were trimmed by 9 bases and 9 bases, with 12 bases remaining between them. The CDR3 spells CASTGLGEQFF. CDR3 nucleotides: TGTGCCAGTACCGGACTCGGTGAGCAGTTCTTC.

This clonotype appeared many times. The CDR3 reads CASSLVSSGKETQYF. The CDR3 nucleotides are TGTGCCAGCAGCTTAGTATCTAGCGGGAAAGAGACCCAGTACTTC. This chain connects TRBV7-9 to TRBJ2-5; 9 bases are a match to TRBD2. The germline CDR1 and CDR2 sequences are SEHNR and FQNEAQ (reference sequence). The CDR3 length is 15 residues. The V segment lost 1 base and the J segment 3 bases; nucleotides outside the gene matches: 3.

This clonotype was observed at least ten times. The genes are TRBV12-3 or TRBV12-4 and TRBJ2-7, with TRBD2 matching over 7 bases. The J segment lost 0 bases and the V segment lost 7 bases, leaving 6 bases of the junction unmatched. This CDR3 contains 14 residues. CDR3 bases: TGTGCCAGCAAGGGCGGGAGCCACTCCTACGAGCAGTACTTC. It is translated as CASKGGSHSYEQYF.

This clonotype was seen ten or more times. This chain links TRBV7-9 with TRBJ2-3; TRBD1 matches at 12 bases. The CDR3 extends over 21 amino acids. V shed 3 bases, J shed 3 bases, and the junction held 19 bases outside the gene matches. From germline, CDR1 is SEHNR and CDR2 FQNEAQ (reference sequence). The CDR3 loop reads CASSFPRDRGRDTTPTDTQYF. The DNA for the CDR3 is TGTGCCAGCAGCTTCCCCCGGGACAGGGGGCGCGATACTACTCCTACAGATACGCAGTATTTT.

The sample holds a few counts of this clonotype. The chain has TRBV5-1 and TRBJ2-5; D not certain. The CDR3 extends over 16 amino acids. Germline values: CDR1 SGHRS, CDR2 YFSETQ. The V end lost 2 bases, the J end lost 1 base, and 15 bases lay between the germline ends. The CDR3 nucleotides are TGCGCCAGCAGCTTTAAGGCAGCCCCAATCCAAGAGACCCAGTACTTC. This translates into CASSFKAAPIQETQYF.

This chain connects TRBV30 to TRBJ2-7; D remains ambiguous. This CDR3 is built from 13 residues. Germline V gives CDR1 GTSNPN, CDR2 SVGIG (reference sequence). Trimming removed 0 bases from V and 6 bases from J, with 12 bases in between. The CDR3 sequence is CAWSVSPVGEQYF. CDR3 bases: TGTGCCTGGAGTGTAAGTCCTGTTGGCGAGCAGTACTTC.

This clonotype has ten or more counts. This chain uses TRBV30 with TRBJ2-7; no reliable D call. Per the germline V gene, CDR1 is GTSNPN and CDR2 is SVGIG (reference sequence). The CDR3 loop spans 12 amino acids. Trimming removed 3 bases at V and 4 bases at J, with 10 bases between. The CDR3 coding sequence is TGTGCCTGGAGGGGCATGGAATACGAGCAGTACTTC. Its protein product is CAWRGMEYEQYF. The complete variable domain, with remaining parts taken from reference TRBV30 and TRBJ2-7, reads SQTIHQWPATLVQPVGSPLSLECTVEGTSNPNLYWYRQAAGRGLQLLFYSVGIGQISSEVPQNLSASRPQDRQFILSSKKLLLSDSGFYLCAWRGMEYEQYFGPGTRLTVT.

This clonotype was observed many times. The CDR3 DNA follows: TGTGCCAGCAGCATACAGGGCAGCTATGGCTACACCTTC. Its translation is CASSIQGSYGYTF. The V gene is TRBV13, the J gene TRBJ1-2; the D gene is possibly TRBD1 (6 bases). V shed 5 bases and J shed 4 bases, with 11 bases lying between them. CDR1 is PRHDT and CDR2 is FYEKMQ in the germline V gene (reference sequence). This CDR3 spans 13 amino acids.

This clonotype was observed many times. The chain has TRBV27 and TRBJ2-7, with TRBD2 matching 14 bases. J lost 5 bases, V lost 6 bases, and 6 bases had no gene match. This CDR3 region has 15 residues. Per the germline V gene, CDR1 is MNHEY and CDR2 is SMNVEV (reference sequence). In DNA form, the CDR3 reads TGTGCCAGCAGCTACGGGACTAGCGGGAGCAACGAGCAGTACTTC. This translates into CASSYGTSGSNEQYF.

This clonotype showed up just a few times. With a much larger clone just one base away, this may be a read error. The chain is built from TRBV6-5 and TRBJ2-2; tentatively, D is TRBD1 or TRBD2 (7 bases each). This CDR3 comprises 17 residues. Germline CDR1 MNHEY, CDR2 SVGAGI. V was trimmed by 8 bases and J by 5 bases, leaving 24 bases between them. The CDR3 loop is CASVTRGGRGRTGELFF. The CDR3, as DNA: TGTGCCAGCGTTACCAGGGGGGGACGGGGACGGACCGGGGAGCTGTTTTTT.

The genes are TRBV27 and TRBJ2-3, with D possibly matching TRBD2 (6 bases). This CDR3 contains 14 residues. V was pared by 8 bases and J by 0 bases, with 12 bases between. Germline CDR1 reads MNHEY; CDR2 reads SMNVEV (reference sequence). The CDR3 sequence: CASRSGTSTDTQYF. DNA for the CDR3: TGTGCCAGCCGTAGCGGAACTAGCACAGATACGCAGTATTTT.

The chain couples TRBV6-2 or TRBV6-3 to TRBJ2-5, with 13 bases identical to TRBD2. CDR1 is MNHEY and CDR2 is SVGEGT in the germline V gene. The CDR3 extends over 16 amino acids. Losses at the gene ends were 11 bases for V and 4 bases for J; bases not matched to a gene: 13. CDR3 sequence (DNA): TGTGCCGTGCTGGAGACTAGCGGGAGGTTTGGAGAGACCCAGTACTTC. Its translation is CAVLETSGRFGETQYF.

The sample holds many counts of this clonotype. The chain recombines TRBV19 with TRBJ1-1; perhaps TRBD1 as D (5 bases). The germline V gene has CDR1 LNHDA and CDR2 SQIVND (reference sequence). V was trimmed by 3 bases and J by 1 base, leaving 15 bases between them. The CDR3 is 16 residues long. The CDR3 coding sequence is TGTGCCAGTAGTATTGGGTCGGGGACGGGGAACACTGAAGCTTTCTTT. Translated, it gives CASSIGSGTGNTEAFF.

This clonotype has ten or more counts. CDR3 in amino acids: CASSDRPNEKLFF. The DNA of the CDR3 is TGTGCCAGCAGCGACAGACCGAATGAAAAACTGTTTTTT. This chain connects TRBV3-1 to TRBJ1-4, with D perhaps matching TRBD1 (5 bases). The CDR3 runs 13 residues. The germline gives CDR1 LGHDT, CDR2 YNNKEL (reference sequence). V lost 5 bases, J lost 5 bases, and 9 bases lay in between.

V gene TRBV27 combines with J gene TRBJ1-3; D gene ambiguous. Trimming pared 5 bases from V and 2 bases from J, leaving 10 bases between. Germline V gene data show CDR1 as MNHEY and CDR2 as SMNVEV (reference sequence). The CDR3 runs to 14 residues. As DNA, the CDR3 is TGTGCCAGCAGTCCCACGCAAGCTGGAAACACCATATATTTT. Translating gives CASSPTQAGNTIYF.

With respect to this clonotype: This sequence may be a read error, since a much larger clone differs from it by one base. This sequence joins TRBV20-1 and TRBJ2-7; D might be TRBD2 (7 bases). Germline V gives CDR1 DFQATT, CDR2 SNEGSKA (reference sequence). The CDR3 runs to 13 residues. Here the CDR3 reads CSAGGTLNYEQCF. CDR3 sequence (DNA): TGCAGTGCCGGGGGGACACTGAATTACGAGCAGTGCTTC.

This clonotype was detected ten times or more. This chain joins TRBV2 and TRBJ2-1, with D unresolved. CDR3 size: 12 residues. The V and J ends lost 5 bases and 5 bases respectively, with 7 bases between them. Germline V CDR1 and CDR2: SNHLY, FYNNEI. The CDR3 nucleotides read TGTGCCAGCAGTTCCAGCAACAATGAGCAGTTCTTC. Its protein is CASSSSNNEQFF.

As for this clonotype: Possible read error: a much larger clone is one base away. The chain has TRBV20-1 and TRBJ1-6, with D possibly matching TRBD1 (5 bases). The CDR3 has 16 residues. Germline V gene lookup returns CDR1 DFQATT and CDR2 SNEGSKA (reference sequence). V was cut by 7 bases and J by 5 bases, with 21 bases left in between. CDR3 DNA sequence: TGCAGTGTGAGGTTCATGGGGCGCTCGGATAATTCACCCCTCCACTTT. Protein product: CSVRFMGRSDNSPLHF.

The table lists this clonotype with many counts. The rearrangement links TRBV5-1 to TRBJ2-3; D is unclear. Trimming removed 5 bases from V and 3 bases from J, with 4 bases in between. Germline-derived CDR1 and CDR2 are SGHRS and YFSETQ. CDR3 size: 11 residues. CDR3 region: CASRLTDTQYF. In nucleotides, the CDR3 is TGCGCCAGCAGGTTGACAGATACGCAGTATTTT.

The rearrangement joins TRBV7-2 to TRBJ2-7; a possible D gene is TRBD1 (7 bases). Trimming took 5 bases from V and 3 from J, leaving 17 bases between them. Germline assignment: CDR1 SGHTA and CDR2 FQGNSA. The CDR3 is 15 amino acids. CDR3 in amino acids: CASSAGQPIIYEQYF. Here the CDR3 DNA reads TGTGCCAGCAGCGCGGGACAGCCTATTATCTACGAGCAGTACTTC.

There are many counts of this clonotype. The V call is TRBV28, the J call TRBJ2-7; D is perhaps TRBD1 (5 bases). With 3 bases removed from V and 0 bases from J, the gap between germline ends came to 12 bases. The CDR3 contains 15 residues. Germline lookup yields CDR1 MDHEN and CDR2 SYDVKM. The CDR3 loop reads CASSFGQGFSYEQYF. CDR3 nucleotide sequence: TGTGCCAGCAGTTTTGGGCAGGGCTTCTCCTACGAGCAGTACTTC.